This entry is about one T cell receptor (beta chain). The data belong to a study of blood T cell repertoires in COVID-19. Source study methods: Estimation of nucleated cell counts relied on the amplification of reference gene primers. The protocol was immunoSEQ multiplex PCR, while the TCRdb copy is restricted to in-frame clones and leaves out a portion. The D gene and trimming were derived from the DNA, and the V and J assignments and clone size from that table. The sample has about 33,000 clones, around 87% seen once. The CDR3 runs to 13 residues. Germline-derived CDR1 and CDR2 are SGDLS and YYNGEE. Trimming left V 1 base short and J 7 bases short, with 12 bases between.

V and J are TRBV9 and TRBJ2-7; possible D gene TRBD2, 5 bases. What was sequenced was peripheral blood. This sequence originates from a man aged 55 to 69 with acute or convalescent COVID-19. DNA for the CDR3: TGTGCCAGCAGCGTAACCGAGGGAAGAGAGCAGTACTTC. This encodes CASSVTEGREQYF. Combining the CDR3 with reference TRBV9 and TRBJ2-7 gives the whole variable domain DSGVTQTPKHLITATGQRVTLRCSPRSGDLSVYWYQQSLDQGLQFLIQYYNGEERAKGNILERFSAQQFPDLHSELNLSSLELGDSALYFCASSVTEGREQYFGPGTRLTVT.